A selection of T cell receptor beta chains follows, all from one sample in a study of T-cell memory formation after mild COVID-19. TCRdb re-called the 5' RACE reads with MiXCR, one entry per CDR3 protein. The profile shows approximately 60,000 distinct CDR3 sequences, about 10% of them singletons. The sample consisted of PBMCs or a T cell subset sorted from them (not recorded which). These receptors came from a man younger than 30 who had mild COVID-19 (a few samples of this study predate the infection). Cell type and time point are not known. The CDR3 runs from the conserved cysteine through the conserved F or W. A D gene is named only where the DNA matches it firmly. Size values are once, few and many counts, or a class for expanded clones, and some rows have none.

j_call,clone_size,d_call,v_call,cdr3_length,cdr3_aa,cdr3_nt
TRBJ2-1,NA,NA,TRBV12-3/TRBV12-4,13,CASSLEAVIGQFF,TGTGCCAGCAGTTTAGAGGCAGTCATTGGGCAGTTCTTC
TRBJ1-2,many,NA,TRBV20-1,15,CSARDPGTMGYGYTF,TGCAGTGCTAGAGATCCGGGCACCATGGGCTATGGCTACACCTTC
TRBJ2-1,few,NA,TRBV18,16,CASSRGASHSYNEQFF,TGTGCCAGCTCAAGGGGGGCCAGCCACTCCTACAATGAGCAGTTCTTC
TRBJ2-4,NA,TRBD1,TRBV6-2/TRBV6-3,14,CASTPGTAINIQYF,TGTGCCAGCACCCCCGGGACAGCTATAAACATTCAGTACTTC
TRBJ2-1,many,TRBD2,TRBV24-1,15,CATSAAGGPYNEQFF,TGTGCCACCAGTGCCGCGGGGGGTCCCTACAATGAGCAGTTCTTC
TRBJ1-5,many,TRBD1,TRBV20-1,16,CSARDRTGGGHQPQHF,TGCAGTGCTAGAGATCGGACAGGGGGAGGGCATCAGCCCCAGCATTTT
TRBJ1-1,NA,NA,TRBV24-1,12,CATSDGGTEAFF,TGTGCCACCAGTGATGGGGGGACTGAAGCTTTCTTT
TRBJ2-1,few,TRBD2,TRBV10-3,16,CAISELASGAYNEQFF,TGTGCCATCAGTGAGTTGGCTAGCGGGGCCTACAATGAGCAGTTCTTC
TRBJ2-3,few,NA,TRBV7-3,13,CASSPSRRDTQYF,TGTGCCAGCAGCCCCAGCCGTCGGGATACGCAGTATTTT
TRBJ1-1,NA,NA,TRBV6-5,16,CASSFRATGVGTEAFF,TGTGCCAGCAGCTTCCGAGCCACAGGCGTAGGCACTGAAGCTTTCTTT
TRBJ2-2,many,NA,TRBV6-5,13,CASSYSKTGELFF,TGTGCCAGCAGTTACTCCAAGACCGGGGAGCTGTTTTTT
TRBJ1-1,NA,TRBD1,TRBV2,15,CASGRQGQRIAEAFF,TGTGCCAGCGGGAGACAGGGTCAACGAATTGCTGAAGCTTTCTTT
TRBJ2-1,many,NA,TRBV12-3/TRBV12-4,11,CASSLMGEQFF,TGTGCCAGCAGTTTAATGGGCGAGCAGTTCTTC
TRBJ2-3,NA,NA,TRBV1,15,CTSSQARGTGDTQYF,TGCACCAGCAGCCAAGCCAGGGGGACGGGAGATACGCAGTATTTT
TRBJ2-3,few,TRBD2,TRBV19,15,CASSQASGGSDTQYF,TGTGCCAGTAGTCAAGCTAGCGGGGGGTCAGATACGCAGTATTTT
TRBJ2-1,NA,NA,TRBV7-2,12,CASSLYYNEQFF,TGTGCCAGCAGCTTGTACTACAATGAGCAGTTCTTC
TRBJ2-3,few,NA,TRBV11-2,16,CASSLGAGAWTDTQYF,TGTGCCAGCAGCTTAGGGGCGGGGGCCTGGACAGATACGCAGTATTTT
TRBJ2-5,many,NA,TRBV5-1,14,CASSLILGGETQYF,TGCGCCAGCAGCCTAATTCTGGGTGGAGAGACCCAGTACTTC
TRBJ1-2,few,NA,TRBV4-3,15,CASSQGMEGTGGYTF,TGCGCCAGCAGCCAAGGGATGGAGGGGACCGGTGGCTACACCTTC
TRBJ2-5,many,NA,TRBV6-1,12,CASSEVVETQYF,TGTGCCAGCAGTGAAGTGGTGGAGACCCAGTACTTC
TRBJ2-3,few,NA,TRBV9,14,CASSVSSGTDTQYF,TGTGCCAGCAGCGTATCATCGGGGACAGATACGCAGTATTTT
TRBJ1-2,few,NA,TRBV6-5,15,CASSYHILLSYGYTF,TGTGCCAGCAGTTACCACATACTCCTAAGTTATGGCTACACCTTC
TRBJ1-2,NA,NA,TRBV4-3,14,CASSPRAFDYGYTF,TGCGCCAGCAGCCCTCGGGCGTTTGACTATGGCTACACCTTC
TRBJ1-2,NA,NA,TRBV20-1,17,CSATRQKKRTANYGYTF,TGCAGTGCGACCCGACAGAAAAAAAGGACCGCTAACTATGGCTACACCTTC
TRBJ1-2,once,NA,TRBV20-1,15,CSAPHQVSIIYGYTF,TGCAGTGCTCCCCATCAGGTCTCGATTATATATGGCTACACCTTC
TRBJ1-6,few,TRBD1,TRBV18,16,CASSPRTGGRNSPLHF,TGTGCCAGCTCACCTCGGACAGGGGGCAGAAATTCACCCCTCCACTTT
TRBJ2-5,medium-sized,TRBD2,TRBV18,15,CASSRTSGGQETQYF,TGTGCCAGCTCACGGACTAGCGGAGGACAAGAGACCCAGTACTTC
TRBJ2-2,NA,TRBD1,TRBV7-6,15,CASRLQGASTGELFF,TGTGCCAGCAGGCTACAGGGGGCGAGCACCGGGGAGCTGTTTTTT
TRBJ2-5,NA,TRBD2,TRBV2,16,CASSDAASGGGETQYF,TGTGCCAGCAGTGATGCTGCAAGCGGGGGTGGAGAGACCCAGTACTTC
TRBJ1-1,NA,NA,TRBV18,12,CASSPNGAEAFF,TGTGCCAGCTCACCAAACGGCGCTGAAGCTTTCTTT
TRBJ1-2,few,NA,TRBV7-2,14,CASSLGISNYGYTF,TGTGCCAGCAGCTTGGGGATTTCTAACTATGGCTACACCTTC
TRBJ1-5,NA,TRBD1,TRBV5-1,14,CASSPEGQNQPQHF,TGCGCCAGCAGCCCCGAGGGACAGAATCAGCCCCAGCATTTT
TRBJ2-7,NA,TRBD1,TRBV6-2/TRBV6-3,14,CASSYWDSSYEQYF,TGTGCCAGCAGTTACTGGGACAGCTCCTACGAGCAGTACTTC
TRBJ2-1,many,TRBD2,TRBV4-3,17,CASSQGSGLAGQDEQFF,TGCGCCAGCAGCCAAGGATCTGGCCTAGCGGGCCAGGATGAGCAGTTCTTC
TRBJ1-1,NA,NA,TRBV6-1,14,CASRAGEPNTEAFF,TGTGCCAGCAGGGCAGGGGAGCCGAACACTGAAGCTTTCTTT